Presented here are 23 T cell receptor beta chains from one specimen sequenced in a study of tumor-infiltrating lymphocytes in primary liver carcinoma. Bulk tissue was left unsorted, and RNA and DNA were co-extracted from around 18-30 mg of it. Total RNA amounting to 500 ng was the source from which TCR beta cDNA was made with a constant-region primer. The TCR beta library was amplified through three nested multiplex PCR rounds in a modified ARM-PCR procedure. Two initial PCR rounds of about 11 cycles each paired TRBV1-TRBV30 forward primers with a C-beta reverse primer. MiXCR, applied by TCRdb to the multiplex PCR reads, yields one record per CDR3 protein. The repertoire holds fewer than 75,000 distinct CDR3 sequences, with roughly two thirds as singletons. The sample taken for sequencing was liver tumor tissue from sampling region 4. Documented subset: tumor region T4, right-lateral pole. Every receptor here comes from a man aged 35-49 years with primary liver carcinoma and hepatitis B virus infection.

Worth noting for this clonotype: An end of the junction does not agree with germline; a read error may underlie this. CDR3 DNA sequence: TGTGACAGCAGCTGCAGGGGAGAGCAGTACTTC. Residues: CDSSCRGEQYF. This chain joins TRBV6-5 and TRBJ2-7; D may be TRBD1 (6 bases). The CDR3 spans 11 residues. Germline V lookup: CDR1 MNHEY, CDR2 SVGAGI.

The J gene is TRBJ1-6, the V gene TRBV6-5; weak D call: TRBD1 (5 bases). This CDR3 has 15 residues. From germline, CDR1 is MNHEY and CDR2 SVGAGI. V was cut by 2 bases and J by 8 bases, with 13 bases left in between. The CDR3 DNA reads TGTGCCAGCAGTTACACGATAGGGGATGATTCACCCCTCCACTTT. It codes for CASSYTIGDDSPLHF.

A note on this clonotype: One end of the junction varies from germline; a read error may be responsible. This chain joins TRBV11-1 and TRBJ1-1; no definite D call. CDR1 is SGHAT and CDR2 is FQDESV in the germline V gene (reference sequence). This CDR3 contains 13 residues. CDR3 nucleotide sequence: TGTGCCAGCAGCCACCATGTGAACACTGAAGCTTCCTTT. As protein: CASSHHVNTEASF.

In the case of this clonotype: Lacking the conserved final phenylalanine or tryptophan, this CDR3 likely reflects a read error. The rearrangement joins TRBV11-2 to TRBJ2-3, with D maybe TRBD2 (6 bases). CDR1 is SGHAT and CDR2 is FQNNGV in the germline V gene. The CDR3 extends over 15 amino acids. The CDR3 nucleotides are TGTGCCAGCAGCACCGGGATTAGCGGCACAGATATGCAGTATCTT. Translation: CASSTGISGTDMQYL.

This clonotype was detected once. This likely comes from a read error, as the CDR3 has no conserved phenylalanine or tryptophan at its end. The V call is TRBV11-2, the J call TRBJ2-3; TRBD1 agrees at 7 bases. Per germline, CDR1 SGHAT and CDR2 FQNNGV. The CDR3 has 15 residues. The CDR3 loop is CASSPRDSGTDTQYY. DNA for the CDR3: TGTGCCAGCAGTCCTCGGGACAGTGGGACAGATACACAGTATTAT.

The CDR3 loop is CASSLDRGVTNTEAFF. CDR3 nucleotides: TGTGCCAGCAGCTTGGATCGAGGGGTGACGAACACTGAAGCTTTCTTT. The V and J genes are TRBV5-4 and TRBJ1-1, with a possible D match to TRBD1 (5 bases). From germline, CDR1 is SGHNT and CDR2 YYREEE (reference sequence). Between the trimmed V and J ends, which lost 0 bases and 1 base, there was a span of 13 bases. The length of the CDR3 is 16 residues. The variable domain in full, completed from reference TRBV5-4 and TRBJ1-1, reads ETGVTQSPTHLIKTRGQQVTLRCSSQSGHNTVSWYQQALGQGPQFIFQYYREEENGRGNFPPRFSGLQFPNYSSELNVNALELDDSALYLCASSLDRGVTNTEAFFGQGTRLTVV.

Concerning this clonotype itself: One end of the junction is discordant with germline, which a read error may explain. The chain links TRBV20-1 to TRBJ2-7; possibly TRBD1 for D (6 bases). CDR3 length: 15 amino acids. Germline lookup yields CDR1 DFQATT and CDR2 SNEGSKA (reference sequence). The CDR3 protein is CSTRDMAGATYEQYF. CDR3 nucleotide sequence: TGCAGTACTAGAGATATGGCAGGGGCTACCTACGAGCAGTACTTC.

Note on this clonotype: Germline and junction disagree at one end, which may indicate a read error. The V call is TRBV11-2, the J call TRBJ2-5, with D perhaps assigned TRBD1 or TRBD2 (5 bases each). Germline values: CDR1 SGHAT, CDR2 FQNNGV. The CDR3 totals 16 residues. The CDR3 nucleotides read TGTACGAGCAGCCAAACTCCTGGCGAGGGGAAAGAGACCCAGTGCTTC. This encodes CTSSQTPGEGKETQCF.

Regarding this clonotype: It is likely a read error, because the conserved phenylalanine at the end of the CDR3 is missing. This sequence joins TRBV6-5 and TRBJ1-2; D gene uncertain. The CDR3 is 13 amino acids. Germline V CDR1 and CDR2: MNHEY, SVGAGI. The CDR3 DNA reads TGTGCCAGTAGTTACGGGCAAAACTATGGCTACACCTTA. Protein: CASSYGQNYGYTL.

This clonotype was seen at least ten times. V and J are TRBV5-4 and TRBJ2-4, with TRBD1 as a possible D gene (7 bases). The germline gives CDR1 SGHNT, CDR2 YYREEE (reference sequence). V lost 4 bases and J lost 7, with 15 bases in between. The CDR3 is 14 residues long. This CDR3 reads CASSQDRAGNIQYF. DNA of the CDR3: TGTGCCAGCAGCCAAGACAGGGCGGGGAACATTCAGTACTTC.

V gene TRBV11-1 combines with J gene TRBJ2-1; TRBD1 might be the D (6 bases). CDR3 length: 17 amino acids. Germline V gene lookup returns CDR1 SGHAT and CDR2 FQDESV (reference sequence). Trimming stripped 6 bases from V and 9 bases from J, with 27 bases between. In DNA form, the CDR3 reads TGTGCCAGCAGTTTAACCTCCCCGGGACATGGTAACGCTGAGCAGTTCTTC. Amino acids: CASSLTSPGHGNAEQFF. The complete variable domain, with remaining parts taken from reference TRBV11-1 and TRBJ2-1, reads EAEVAQSPRYKITEKSQAVAFWCDPISGHATLYWYRQILGQGPELLVQFQDESVVDDSQLPKDRFSAERLKGVDSTLKIQPAELGDSAMYLCASSLTSPGHGNAEQFFGPGTRLTVL.

Notes on this clonotype: An end of the junction does not agree with germline; a read error may underlie this. The chain links TRBV12-3 or TRBV12-4 to TRBJ2-7; 10 bases fit TRBD1. The CDR3 runs 15 residues. The CDR3 loop is CVSSLGQGVNYEQYF. CDR3 nucleotides: TGTGTCAGCAGTTTAGGACAGGGGGTCAACTATGAGCAGTACTTC.

This clonotype turned up a few times. The chain recombines TRBV19 with TRBJ1-2, with TRBD1 matching over 11 bases. Germline V CDR1 and CDR2: LNHDA, SQIVND (reference sequence). V was clipped by 7 bases and J by 6 bases; unmatched bases: 7. The CDR3 runs to 14 residues. As DNA, the CDR3 is TGTGCCAGTACACGGACAGGGGGCGCGGATGGCTACACCTTC. Translation: CASTRTGGADGYTF.

The V gene is TRBV29-1, the J gene TRBJ1-1; 11 bases are a match to TRBD1. Per germline, CDR1 SQVTM and CDR2 ANQGSEA. J was trimmed by 4 bases and V by 8 bases; bases with no gene match: 15. The CDR3 is made up of 16 amino acids. CDR3 sequence (DNA): TGCAGCATTTCGACTGGACAGGGGGCGCTTAGCACTGAAGCTTTCTTT. It specifies CSISTGQGALSTEAFF. Full variable domain (outside the CDR3, taken from reference TRBV29-1 and TRBJ1-1): SAVISQKPSRDICQRGTSLTIQCQVDSQVTMMFWYRQQPGQSLTLIATANQGSEATYESGFVIDKFPISRPNLTFSTLTVSNMSPEDSSIYLCSISTGQGALSTEAFFGQGTRLTVV.

This clonotype counts as medium-sized. CDR3 amino acids: CAIRDQSPSEQYF. The CDR3 coding sequence is TGTGCCATCAGGGACCAATCGCCCTCCGAGCAGTACTTC. The chain links TRBV10-3 to TRBJ2-7; D gene uncertain. From germline, CDR1 is ENHRY and CDR2 SYGVKD. The CDR3 contains 13 residues. V shed 6 bases and J shed 6 bases, with 15 bases lying between them.

The chain is built from TRBV15 and TRBJ2-5; 10 bases match TRBD1. This CDR3 region has 15 residues. CDR1 LNHNV and CDR2 YYDKDF come from the germline V gene (reference sequence). Here the CDR3 DNA reads TGTAGCACCAGCAACTGGACAGGGGGTGAAGAGACCCAGTACTTC. Amino acid sequence: CSTSNWTGGEETQYF.

About this clonotype itself: A much larger clone differs from this one at a single base, so this may be a read error. The rearrangement uses TRBV12-3 or TRBV12-4 and TRBJ2-1; no clear D. The CDR3 covers 11 residues. The CDR3 coding sequence is TGTGCCAACACCCGGAGCAATGAGCAGTTCTTT. This encodes CANTRSNEQFF.

This clonotype was picked up many times. The chain is built from TRBV6-2 or TRBV6-3 and TRBJ2-3; D is undetermined. Germline V gives CDR1 MNHEY, CDR2 SVGEGT. The CDR3 length is 12 residues. The V end lost 6 bases, the J end lost 6 bases, and 10 bases lay between the germline ends. The CDR3 DNA reads as TGTGCCAGCAGGCCCTCTGCGGATACGCAGTATTTT. Its translation is CASRPSADTQYF.

On this clonotype itself: No conserved phenylalanine or tryptophan is present at the end of the CDR3, so a read error is the likely explanation. This chain joins TRBV6-5 and TRBJ2-7; perhaps TRBD1 as D (5 bases). Germline CDR1 is MNHEY and CDR2 is SVGAGI. The V and J ends lost 6 bases and 4 bases respectively, with 22 bases between them. This CDR3 region has 16 residues. The CDR3 is CASRPGHSASFYEQYL. In DNA form, the CDR3 reads TGTGCCAGCAGGCCCGGACATTCAGCATCCTTTTACGAGCAGTACTTG.

Note on this clonotype: The germline gene is not matched at one end of the junction; a read error may be the cause. The J gene is TRBJ1-1, the V gene TRBV29-1, with TRBD1 identical over 8 bases. From germline, CDR1 is SQVTM and CDR2 ANQGSEA. The CDR3 runs to 15 residues. The CDR3 bases are TGCAGCGGGGGACAGGAAGGCTATCAGAACACTGAAGCTTCTTTT. It encodes CSGGQEGYQNTEASF.

Worth noting for this clonotype: Sequence at one end of the junction differs from germline and may be a read error. The chain is built from TRBV12-3 or TRBV12-4 and TRBJ2-1; the D gene is possibly TRBD2 (5 bases). This CDR3 has 14 amino acids. CDR3 sequence (DNA): TGTGCCAGCAGCTTAGTCGTTGGGAGCGATGAGCAGTTCTTC. Translating gives CASSLVVGSDEQFF.

With regard to this clonotype: A much larger clonotype is one base distant, so this may be a read error. The rearrangement uses TRBV28 and TRBJ1-5, with unresolved D. Germline V gene data show CDR1 as MDHEN and CDR2 as SYDVKM. This CDR3 spans 14 amino acids. The CDR3 protein is CASSPGGRNQPKHF. The CDR3 nucleotides are TGTGCCAGCAGTCCGGGAGGAAGGAATCAGCCCAAGCATTTT.

Remarks on this clonotype: A read error may produce the germline difference seen at one junction end. V and J are TRBV5-6 and TRBJ2-3; D remains ambiguous. The germline CDR1 and CDR2 sequences are SGHDT and YYEEEE. The CDR3 is 15 amino acids. CDR3 DNA: TGTGCCAGCAGCACGGTACAAAAAACGTCAGATAGGCAGTATTTT. Its translation is CASSTVQKTSDRQYF. Using reference TRBV5-6 and TRBJ2-3 for the parts outside the CDR3, the full variable domain is DAGVTQSPTHLIKTRGQQVTLRCSPKSGHDTVSWYQQALGQGPQFIFQYYEEEERQRGNFPDRFSGHQFPNYSSELNVNALLLGDSALYLCASSTVQKTSDRQYFGPGTRLTVL.